The 2 T cell receptor beta chains in this list originate from one sample, sequenced in a study of monozygotic twins with inflammatory bowel disease. From the 5' RACE reads, TCRdb lists one entry per CDR3 protein and no DNA. The sample totals 300,000 to 400,000 distinct CDR3 sequences. Sequenced input: blood. The receptor set was obtained from a human donor with ulcerative colitis or Crohn's disease, or a healthy co-twin of an affected twin (not recorded which).

This chain connects TRBV7-6 to TRBJ2-3. Germline CDR1 SGHVS, CDR2 FNYEAQ. The CDR3 has 15 residues. CDR3 sequence: CASSPQPVTADTQYF.

The J gene is TRBJ1-2, the V gene TRBV2. The V gene's germline CDR1 is SNHLY and CDR2 FYNNEI. The CDR3 has 14 amino acids. The CDR3 protein is CASSVPSANYGYTF.